This T cell receptor beta chain emerged from a study of T-cell reconstitution after alpha-beta-depleted transplantation in children. Unique molecular identifiers were used to barcode this TCRbeta library. Via MiXCR, TCRdb re-called the PCR reads, giving one row per CDR3 protein. This sample has about 980,000 distinct CDR3 sequences, with 25% to 35% found just once. CDR1 SGHRS and CDR2 YFSETQ come from the germline V gene. There are 14 residues in the CDR3. Trimming shortened V by 0 bases and J by 6 bases, and 10 bases separated the two germline ends. The sample consisted of PBMCs, mostly from graft donor cells, taken 360 days after TCRalphabeta/CD19-depleted stem cell transplant. The receptor was isolated from a boy under three years old who had a stem cell transplant for SCID, so the T cells may come from the graft donor. The chain combines TRBV5-1 with TRBJ2-1, with a tentative D call TRBD2 (5 bases). In DNA, the CDR3 is TGCGCCAGCAGCTTGGAACTAGGGTCCAATGAGCAGTTCTTC. Protein sequence: CASSLELGSNEQFF.